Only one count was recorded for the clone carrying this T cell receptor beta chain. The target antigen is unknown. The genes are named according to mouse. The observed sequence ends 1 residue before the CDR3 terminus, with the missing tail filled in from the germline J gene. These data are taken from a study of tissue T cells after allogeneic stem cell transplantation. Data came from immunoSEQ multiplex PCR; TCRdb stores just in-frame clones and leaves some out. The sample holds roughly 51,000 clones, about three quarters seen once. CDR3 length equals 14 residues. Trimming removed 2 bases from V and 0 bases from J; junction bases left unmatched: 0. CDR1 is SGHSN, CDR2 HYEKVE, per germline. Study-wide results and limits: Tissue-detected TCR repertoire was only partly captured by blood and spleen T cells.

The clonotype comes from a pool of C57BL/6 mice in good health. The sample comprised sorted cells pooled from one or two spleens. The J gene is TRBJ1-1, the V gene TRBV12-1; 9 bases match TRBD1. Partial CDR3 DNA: TGTGCCAGCTCTCGACAGGGGGCAAACACAGAAGTCTTC. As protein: CASSRQGANTEVF. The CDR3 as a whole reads CASSRQGANTEVFF.